Reported below is one TCR beta chain. The record originates from a study of blood T cell repertoires in COVID-19. Study in general: Samples taken during acute and convalescent COVID-19 were collected in the United States, Italy and Spain. PBMCs, B-cell-depleted T cells, or T cells provided the cDNA or gDNA that made up the material.

Using immunoSEQ multiplex PCR, the repertoire was profiled, and TCRdb retains in-frame clones only, with some absent. The top ten clones hold 2.5% to 3.5% of a sample with more than 350,000 clones, more than 70% of them seen once. This CDR3 region has 16 residues. With V trimmed by 2 bases and J by 4 bases, 5 bases remained unmatched. Germline V CDR1 and CDR2: SGHRS, YFSETQ. Sequenced sample: peripheral blood. The TCR sequence derives from a woman in her thirties with COVID-19, enrolled during active disease. The chain is built from TRBV5-1 and TRBJ2-1; the match to TRBD1 covers 11 bases. CDR3 protein: CASSLTGQGVYNEQFF. As DNA, the CDR3 is TGCGCCAGCAGCTTAACGGGACAGGGGGTTTACAATGAGCAGTTCTTC.